This T cell receptor beta chain was recovered during a study of vaccination effects on CD4 cells after COVID-19. Clones were read by immunoSEQ multiplex PCR, and TCRdb kept only the in-frame ones, dropping some. The data hold 70,000 to 75,000 clones, with roughly 72% observed a single time. The CDR3 totals 13 residues. CDR1 and CDR2 (germline): KGHDR, SFDVKD. Trimming stripped 4 bases from V and 3 bases from J, with 8 bases between. In the case of this clone: Its specificity is not known.

Within the ViraFEST assay, antigen-specific CD4+ T cells underwent expansion with viral peptide pools prior to sequencing. CD4+ T cell isolation took place after less than 13 days of culture. Having tested negative for nucleocapsid antibodies, the vaccine recipients showed no prior SARS-CoV-2 infection. For each well, about 1.8 million PBMC were cultured with 8.5 to 10 IU/ml IL-2 and roughly 9.2 ug/ml peptides. The clonotype originates from a human donor who received a COVID-19 vaccine. The sequencing here drew on CD4+ T cells from PBMCs cultured with HCoV-OC43 spike peptides, taken before COVID-19 vaccination. Subset specified: HCoV-OC43 spike overlapping peptide pool stimulation. The V and J genes are TRBV24-1 and TRBJ2-5; TRBD1 is a possible D gene (5 bases). CDR3 loop: CATSDGREETQYF. CDR3 DNA sequence: TGTGCCACCAGTGACGGCAGGGAAGAGACCCAGTACTTC.